A single T cell receptor (beta chain) is shown here with its context. Its target is not known. This record comes from a study of CD8+CD57+ T cells in acquired aplastic anemia. Those patients picked for sequencing had displayed CD8+CD57+ cell expansion on flow cytometry. As a group, the patients uniformly had severe acquired aplastic anemia. Investigators profiled TCR beta VDJ and CDR3 from genomic DNA template. Each CDR3 protein gets one entry after TCRdb re-called the reads with MiXCR. Of 400,000 to 600,000 distinct CDR3 sequences in the sample, approximately 32% are singletons; the top ten hold around 0.82%. This CDR3 spans 11 amino acids. Trimming removed 7 bases at V and 3 bases at J, with 8 bases between. Germline V gene sequence: CDR1 DFQATT, CDR2 SNEGSKA (reference sequence). Whole-study findings and limits: Patients and healthy controls showed no significant CD8+ Simpson's diversity difference. Overlap between patients and controls comprised 25 to 35 CD8+ CDR3 sequences.

The sequence came from a human donor with aplastic anemia. Sequencing was carried out using sorted CD4+, CD8+, or CD8+CD57+ T cells (not recorded which) from PBMCs. The rearrangement joins TRBV20-1 to TRBJ2-3; D is unclear. CDR3 bases: TGCAGTGGAGTAGGAACAGATACGCAGTATTTT. It yields the protein CSGVGTDTQYF.